This record covers a single T cell receptor (beta chain). Profiling relied on immunoSEQ multiplex PCR, and the TCRdb table lists in-frame clones only, not all of them. The sample includes roughly 180,000 clones, roughly four fifths seen only once; the top ten take approximately 10%. This sample stems from a study of blood T cell repertoires in COVID-19. The V gene's germline CDR1 is LNHDA and CDR2 SQIVND (reference sequence). This CDR3 has 15 amino acids. With 9 bases removed from V and 5 bases from J, the gap between germline ends came to 17 bases. Material for sequencing was PBMCs or T cells enriched from blood (not recorded which). The clonotype was recovered from a man in his forties or fifties who had recovered from COVID-19. This chain joins TRBV19 and TRBJ1-6; a possible D gene is TRBD1 (6 bases). CDR3 amino acids: CASRRGGGNNSPLHF. CDR3 coding DNA: TGTGCCAGCCGAAGGGGAGGGGGAAATAATTCACCCCTCCACTTT.